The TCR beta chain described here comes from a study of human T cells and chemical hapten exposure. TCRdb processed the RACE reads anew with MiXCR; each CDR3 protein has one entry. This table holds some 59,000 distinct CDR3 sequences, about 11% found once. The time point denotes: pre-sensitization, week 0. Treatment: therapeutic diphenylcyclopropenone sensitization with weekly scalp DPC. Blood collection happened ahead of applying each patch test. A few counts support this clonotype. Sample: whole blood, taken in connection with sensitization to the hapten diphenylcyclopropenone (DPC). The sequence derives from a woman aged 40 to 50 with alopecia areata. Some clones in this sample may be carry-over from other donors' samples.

DNA for the CDR3: TGTGCCAGCAGCCAAGCGGGCGAGCAGTACTTC. Translated, it gives CASSQAGEQYF. The V gene is TRBV3-1, the J gene TRBJ2-7, with unresolved D. Germline CDR1 reads LGHDT; CDR2 reads YNNKEL (reference sequence). This CDR3 has 11 amino acids. V was clipped by 1 base and J by 6 bases, with 4 bases between them.